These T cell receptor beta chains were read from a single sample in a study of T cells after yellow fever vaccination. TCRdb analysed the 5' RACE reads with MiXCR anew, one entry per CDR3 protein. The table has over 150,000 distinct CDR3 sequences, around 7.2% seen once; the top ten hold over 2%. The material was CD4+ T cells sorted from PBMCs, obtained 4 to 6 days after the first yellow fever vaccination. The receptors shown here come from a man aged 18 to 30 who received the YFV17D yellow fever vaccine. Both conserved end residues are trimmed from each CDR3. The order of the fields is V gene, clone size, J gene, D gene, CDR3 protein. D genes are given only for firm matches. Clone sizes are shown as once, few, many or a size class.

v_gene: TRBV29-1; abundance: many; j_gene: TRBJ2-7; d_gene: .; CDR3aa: SVALPSSYEQY
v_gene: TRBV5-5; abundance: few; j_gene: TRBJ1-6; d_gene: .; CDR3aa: ASSLDGFHSPLH
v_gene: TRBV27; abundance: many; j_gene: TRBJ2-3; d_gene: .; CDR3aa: ASSARGTQY
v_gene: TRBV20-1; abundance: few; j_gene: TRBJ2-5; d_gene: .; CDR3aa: SAISGYQETQY
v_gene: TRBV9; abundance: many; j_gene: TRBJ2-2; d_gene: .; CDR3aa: ASSRFNTGELF
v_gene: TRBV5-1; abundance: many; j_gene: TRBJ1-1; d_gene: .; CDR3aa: ASSFQGYGTEAF
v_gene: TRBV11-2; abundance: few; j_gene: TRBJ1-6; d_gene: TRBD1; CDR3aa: ASSLESGTGVPSSYNSPLH
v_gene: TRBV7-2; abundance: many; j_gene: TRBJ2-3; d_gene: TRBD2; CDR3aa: ASRLGGGPSTDTQY
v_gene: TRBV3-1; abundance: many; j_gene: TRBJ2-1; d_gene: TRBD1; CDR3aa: ASSHRTGEDEQF
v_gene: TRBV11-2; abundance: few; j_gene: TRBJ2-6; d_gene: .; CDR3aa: ASTPGEGVAGANVLT
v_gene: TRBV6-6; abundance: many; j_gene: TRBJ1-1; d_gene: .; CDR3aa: ASSSGGEEAF
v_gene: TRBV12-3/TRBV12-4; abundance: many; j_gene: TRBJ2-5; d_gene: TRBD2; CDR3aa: ASSPLAGETQY
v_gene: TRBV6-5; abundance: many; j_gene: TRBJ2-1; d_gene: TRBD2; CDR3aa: ASSYASGGAHEQF
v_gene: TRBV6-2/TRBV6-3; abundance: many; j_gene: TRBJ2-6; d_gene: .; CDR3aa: ASFQGSGANVLT
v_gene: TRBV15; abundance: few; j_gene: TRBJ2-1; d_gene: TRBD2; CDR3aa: ATSRVGGAYNEQF
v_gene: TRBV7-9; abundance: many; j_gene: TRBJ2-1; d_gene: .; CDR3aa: ASSLVRQDNEQF
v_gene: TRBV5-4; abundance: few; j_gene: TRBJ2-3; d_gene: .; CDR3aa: ASSSRLDWSGDTQY